Presented here are 23 T cell receptor beta chains from one specimen sequenced in a study of blood T cell repertoires in COVID-19. Assay: immunoSEQ multiplex PCR; the TCRdb copy retains only in-frame clones and omits some. This table holds around 180,000 clones, under 90% found once. The sample comprised peripheral blood. All receptors derive from a woman of 80 years or more with active or convalescent COVID-19.

The J gene is TRBJ2-3, the V gene TRBV19; perhaps TRBD1 as D (7 bases). The germline gives CDR1 LNHDA, CDR2 SQIVND (reference sequence). The V and J ends lost 3 bases and 0 bases respectively, with 25 bases between them. The CDR3 has 20 amino acids. The DNA for the CDR3 is TGTGCCAGTAGTATGGGCGGGGCGAGGGGGCGTTTTTCTAGCACAGATACGCAGTATTTT. It encodes CASSMGGARGRFSSTDTQYF.

The rearrangement joins TRBV28 to TRBJ2-5; possible D gene TRBD1, 6 bases. This CDR3 region has 15 residues. The germline V gene has CDR1 MDHEN and CDR2 SYDVKM. Deletions cut 5 bases from V and 4 bases from J, with 17 bases between. CDR3 loop: CASSPDTGRGETQYF. For the CDR3, the DNA is TGTGCCAGCAGTCCCGACACAGGGAGAGGAGAGACCCAGTACTTC. The whole variable domain, filled in from reference TRBV28 and TRBJ2-5, reads DVKVTQSSRYLVKRTGEKVFLECVQDMDHENMFWYRQDPGLGLRLIYFSYDVKMKEKGDIPEGYSVSREKKERFSLILESASTNQTSMYLCASSPDTGRGETQYFGPGTRLLVL.

The chain couples TRBV5-1 to TRBJ1-4; 10 bases fit TRBD1. Germline V lookup: CDR1 SGHRS, CDR2 YFSETQ. V was pared by 4 bases and J by 5 bases, with 8 bases of the junction left unmatched. This CDR3 region has 16 residues. The CDR3 DNA sequence: TGCGCCAGCAGCCCGGCGCCGGGACAGGGGAATGAAAAACTGTTTTTT. Translation: CASSPAPGQGNEKLFF.

V is TRBV5-1 and J is TRBJ2-3; D remains unclear. Trimming took off 6 bases at V and 1 base at J, with 9 bases between the two ends. The CDR3 runs to 13 residues. Germline CDR1 reads SGHRS; CDR2 reads YFSETQ. The CDR3 region has the DNA TGCGCCAGCACGTTTACGGGCACAGATACGCAGTATTTT. Protein product: CASTFTGTDTQYF.

V and J are TRBV3-1 (or the pseudogene TRBV3-2) and TRBJ2-2, with 10 bases that match TRBD2. J lost 5 bases, V lost 6 bases, and 9 bases had no gene match. The CDR3 consists of 16 residues. The germline V gene has CDR1 LGHDT and CDR2 YNNKEL (reference sequence). CDR3 protein: CASSLPSGRGTGELFF. Here the CDR3 DNA reads TGTGCCAGCAGTCTCCCTAGCGGGAGAGGAACCGGGGAGCTGTTTTTT.

The chain combines TRBV19 with TRBJ1-2; 12 nucleotides agree with TRBD1. Germline loops: CDR1 LNHDA, CDR2 SQIVND (reference sequence). This CDR3 is 16 amino acids long. With 5 bases clipped from V and 7 bases from J, the junction kept 11 bases outside the gene matches. The CDR3 DNA reads as TGTGCCAGTAGTCCACAACCGGGACAGGGGGCGCGTGGCTACACCTTC. Amino acid sequence: CASSPQPGQGARGYTF.

The J gene is TRBJ1-4, the V gene TRBV4-1, with TRBD1 matching 8 bases. The CDR3 is made up of 18 amino acids. With 1 base clipped from V and 3 bases from J, the junction kept 10 bases outside the gene matches. From germline, CDR1 is MGHRA and CDR2 YSYEKL. The CDR3 sequence is CASSQAGQVLQANEKLFF. The CDR3 nucleotides are TGCGCCAGCAGCCAAGCGGGACAGGTCTTGCAAGCTAATGAAAAACTGTTTTTT.

This clone was seen only a few times. The chain links TRBV5-4 to TRBJ2-2, with a weak D call TRBD2 (6 bases). V lost 3 bases and J 3 bases, leaving 15 bases between the germline ends. The germline V gene has CDR1 SGHNT and CDR2 YYREEE (reference sequence). This CDR3 is 16 amino acids long. The CDR3 DNA reads TGTGCCAGCAGCTCCGAAGGGGAGGTTTACACCGGGGAGCTGTTTTTT. Translating it yields CASSSEGEVYTGELFF.

V usage is TRBV7-2 and J usage is TRBJ2-2; D is unclear. V lost 5 bases and J 10 bases, leaving 8 bases between the germline ends. Germline V gene data show CDR1 as SGHTA and CDR2 as FQGNSA. This CDR3 comprises 11 residues. CDR3 nucleotide sequence: TGTGCCAGCAGCCTCTACGTGGAGCTGTTTTTT. Translation gives CASSLYVELFF. Supplemented by reference TRBV7-2 and TRBJ2-2, the full variable domain reads GAGVSQSPSNKVTEKGKDVELRCDPISGHTALYWYRQSLGQGLEFLIYFQGNSAPDKSGLPSDRFSAERTGGSVSTLTIQRTQQEDSAVYLCASSLYVELFFGEGSRLTVL.

The chain employs TRBV2 and TRBJ2-7, with TRBD1 matching 9 bases. The germline V gene encodes CDR1 SNHLY and CDR2 FYNNEI. The ends lost 7 bases at V and 4 bases at J; junction bases unmatched: 11. CDR3 length: 15 residues. CDR3 in amino acids: CASTITPGQGYEQYF. The CDR3 bases are TGTGCCAGCACCATTACCCCGGGACAGGGATACGAGCAGTACTTC.

This chain connects TRBV27 to TRBJ1-6, with D perhaps matching TRBD1 (5 bases). The CDR3 covers 16 residues. Germline CDR1 MNHEY, CDR2 SMNVEV (reference sequence). V was pared by 6 bases and J by 3 bases, with 15 bases between. The CDR3 DNA reads as TGTGCCAGCAGGCTACAGGCGGATAGCTATAATTCACCCCTCCACTTT. As protein: CASRLQADSYNSPLHF.

This clone was counted only a few times. CDR3: CASSWDRALNTEAFF. The CDR3 nucleotides read TGTGCCAGCAGTTGGGACAGGGCCTTGAACACTGAAGCTTTCTTT. The gene calls are TRBV6-5 and TRBJ1-1; 9 bases are a match to TRBD1. Germline trimming cut 4 bases from V and 0 bases from J; bases unmatched to any gene: 3. Germline CDR1 reads MNHEY; CDR2 reads SVGAGI. The CDR3 totals 15 residues.

The chain has TRBV30 and TRBJ1-2; weak D call: TRBD1 (6 bases). This CDR3 has 19 residues. V dropped 1 base and J dropped 8 bases, with 32 bases sitting between them. Germline-derived CDR1 and CDR2 are GTSNPN and SVGIG (reference sequence). The CDR3 spells CAWSAPPPGTIQIFWGYTF. CDR3 DNA sequence: TGTGCCTGGAGTGCTCCTCCCCCCGGGACAATTCAAATTTTTTGGGGCTACACCTTC.

The chain joins TRBV30 to TRBJ2-3, with TRBD1 identical over 10 bases. V trimming: 3 bases; J trimming: 3 bases; junction bases outside the gene matches: 3. Germline V gene lookup returns CDR1 GTSNPN and CDR2 SVGIG (reference sequence). The CDR3 spans 14 residues. The CDR3 loop reads CAWRTGGGTDTQYF. In nucleotides, the CDR3 is TGTGCCTGGAGGACAGGGGGCGGGACAGATACGCAGTATTTT.

The chain has TRBV30 and TRBJ2-7; 7 nucleotides align to TRBD2. Losses at the gene ends were 5 bases for V and 2 bases for J; bases not matched to a gene: 6. This CDR3 is 13 amino acids long. The germline V gene has CDR1 GTSNPN and CDR2 SVGIG (reference sequence). CDR3 coding DNA: TGTGCCTGGTCTGCGGGAGAACCCTACGAGCAGTACTTC. Encoded protein: CAWSAGEPYEQYF.

The chain is built from TRBV9 and TRBJ1-2; TRBD1 might be the D (5 bases). The CDR3 is 12 amino acids. Deletions cut 5 bases from V and 1 base from J, with 6 bases between. CDR1 is SGDLS, CDR2 YYNGEE, per germline. CDR3 region: CASRGDNYGYTF. CDR3 nucleotide sequence: TGTGCCAGCAGAGGGGATAACTATGGCTACACCTTC.

Comments on this clone: One junction end disagrees with the germline gene, perhaps due to a read error. The sample carries other DNA sequences with the same CDR3. The J gene is TRBJ2-7, the V gene TRBV7-6; TRBD1 is a possible D gene (6 bases). This CDR3 region has 15 residues. The germline V gene encodes CDR1 SGHVS and CDR2 FNYEAQ. CDR3 DNA sequence: TGTGCCAGCAGCTTAGCCGCTGGACAGACCTATGAGCAGTACTTC. This codes for CASSLAAGQTYEQYF.

The chain links TRBV5-1 to TRBJ1-1, with D unresolved. The CDR3 is 14 amino acids. Germline V gene data show CDR1 as SGHRS and CDR2 as YFSETQ. V lost 4 bases and J lost 1, with 11 bases in between. CDR3 protein: CASSEIPGNTEAFF. The CDR3 DNA is TGCGCCAGCAGCGAGATCCCTGGGAACACTGAAGCTTTCTTT.

The chain couples TRBV30 to TRBJ2-6; 7 bases agree with TRBD2. With V trimmed by 2 bases and J by 2 bases, 3 bases remained unmatched. Germline V gene sequence: CDR1 GTSNPN, CDR2 SVGIG (reference sequence). The CDR3 is made up of 15 amino acids. The CDR3 sequence is CAWSMGGPGANVLTF. The CDR3 DNA reads TGTGCCTGGAGTATGGGAGGGCCTGGGGCCAACGTCCTGACTTTC.

The chain carries TRBV10-3 and TRBJ2-7; perhaps TRBD2 as D (6 bases). The CDR3 sequence is 13 residues long. CDR1 and CDR2 from the germline V gene are ENHRY and SYGVKD. V was cut by 0 bases and J by 4 bases, with 7 bases left in between. The CDR3 is CAISESAGYEQYF. CDR3 bases: TGTGCCATCAGTGAGTCGGCGGGATACGAGCAGTACTTC.

The chain joins TRBV24-1 to TRBJ1-1, with D possibly being TRBD1 (5 bases). CDR1 KGHDR and CDR2 SFDVKD come from the germline V gene. The CDR3 sequence is 13 residues long. Trimming took 7 bases from V and 10 from J, leaving 18 bases between them. The CDR3 DNA is TGTGCCACCAGCCGGGACTCACGAAGGGGAGCTTTCTTT. This translates into CATSRDSRRGAFF.

The chain combines TRBV7-9 with TRBJ2-7; D possibly corresponds to TRBD2 (6 bases). Germline lookup yields CDR1 SEHNR and CDR2 FQNEAQ (reference sequence). Between the trimmed V and J ends, which lost 5 bases and 6 bases, there was a span of 23 bases. The CDR3 is 16 residues long. The CDR3 sequence is CASSPYGGGFAGEQYF. CDR3 bases: TGTGCCAGCAGCCCCTATGGAGGAGGGTTCGCGGGCGAGCAGTACTTC.

The chain joins TRBV5-6 to TRBJ2-3; D is perhaps TRBD1 (5 bases). With 5 bases removed from V and 6 bases from J, the gap between germline ends came to 19 bases. Germline-derived CDR1 and CDR2 are SGHDT and YYEEEE. The CDR3 length is 15 residues. CDR3 DNA sequence: TGTGCCAGCAGTTGGGGCGCGTATGCTGGGGATACGCAGTATTTT. Its protein product is CASSWGAYAGDTQYF.